These T cell receptor beta chains were read from a single sample in a study of blood T cell repertoires in COVID-19. The repertoire was sequenced with immunoSEQ multiplex PCR; TCRdb's copy has only in-frame clones and lacks some. Seen here are some 260,000 clones, 80% to 90% observed once, and the top ten hold roughly 8.3%. The sequencing sample was made of PBMCs or T cells enriched from blood (not recorded which). These receptors were obtained from a man aged 35-49 years who had recovered from COVID-19. CDR3s include the opening cysteine and the closing phenylalanine or tryptophan. Fields, in order: J gene, D gene, V gene, clone size, CDR3 DNA, CDR3 protein. D genes are given only for firm matches. Size is stated for part of the rows, as once, few or many counts, or as a class when the clone is expanded.

>TRBJ1-6|-|TRBV3-1/TRBV3-2|-
TGTGCCAGCAGCCAAAACAACGCACGCTCACCCCTCCACTTT
CASSQNNARSPLHF
>TRBJ2-7|TRBD1|TRBV28|-
TGTGCCAGCACCGTCCAGGGCAGGGGGCTCTCCTACGAGCAGTACTTC
CASTVQGRGLSYEQYF
>TRBJ2-7|TRBD1|TRBV3-1/TRBV3-2|-
TGTGCCAGCAGCCGCCTCCGGGACAGGGAGTACGAGCAGTACTTC
CASSRLRDREYEQYF
>TRBJ1-5|-|TRBV21-1|-
TGTGCCAGCAGCTCCCAGGAACTAGGGGACAGGGGGCAGAATCAGCCCCAGCATTTT
CASSSQELGDRGQNQPQHF
>TRBJ2-3|TRBD2|TRBV7-9|-
TGTGCCAGCAGCTTTTCCCAAAAGCGGGAGAGAGGCACAGATACGCAGTATTTT
CASSFSQKRERGTDTQYF
>TRBJ1-6|TRBD1|TRBV10-3|-
TGTGCCATCAGTGAGACAAAGACAGGGGGTATGAGGTCACCCCTCCACTTT
CAISETKTGGMRSPLHF
>TRBJ2-5|TRBD2|TRBV29-1|-
TGCAGCGTTGAACGGGAACCTGGAACGCGGGAGGTTCGGGAGACCCAGTACTTC
CSVEREPGTREVRETQYF
>TRBJ1-4|TRBD1|TRBV29-1|-
TGCAGCGCCCGGACAGGGCCTGAAAAACTGTTTTTT
CSARTGPEKLFF
>TRBJ2-1|-|TRBV4-3|-
TGCGCCAGCAGCCAAGGATCGGTCCCAGGCAACAATGAGCAGTTCTTC
CASSQGSVPGNNEQFF
>TRBJ1-1|-|TRBV6-4|-
TGTGCCAGCAGTGAACAGGTTGGAACTGAAGCTTTCTTT
CASSEQVGTEAFF
>TRBJ2-7|TRBD2|TRBV6-2/TRBV6-3|-
TGTGCCAGCAGTTACGGGGCCAGTACTAGCGGGAATTTCCACGAGCAGTACTTC
CASSYGASTSGNFHEQYF
>TRBJ2-7|TRBD1|TRBV19|-
TGTGCCAGTAGCCGGGACAGGGAGTTCTACGAGCAGTACTTC
CASSRDREFYEQYF
>TRBJ1-1|-|TRBV5-1|few
TGCGCCAGCAGCTTGCTGAGGGGGAAAAACACTGAAGCTTTCTTT
CASSLLRGKNTEAFF
>TRBJ2-5|TRBD1|TRBV28|-
TGTGCCAGCAGCCCGGGACAGGGGATCCAAGAGACCCAGTACTTC
CASSPGQGIQETQYF
>TRBJ2-3|TRBD1|TRBV6-5|few
TGTGCCAGCAGGTTACAGGGGGAACGCACAGATACGCAGTATTTT
CASRLQGERTDTQYF
>TRBJ1-1|-|TRBV7-8|once
TGTGCCAGCAGCTTAGTTTCCCCGAACGGGAACACTGAAGCTTTCTTT
CASSLVSPNGNTEAFF
>TRBJ2-2|-|TRBV19|-
TGTGCCAGTATAAGGGGGAGCACCGGGGAGCTGTTTTTT
CASIRGSTGELFF
>TRBJ2-3|-|TRBV4-3|-
TGCGCCAGCAGCCAAGGGAGGGGAAACACAGATACGCAGTATTTT
CASSQGRGNTDTQYF
>TRBJ1-2|TRBD1|TRBV30|-
TGTGCCTGGAAAGGACGACAGGGGTATGGCTACACCTTC
CAWKGRQGYGYTF
>TRBJ2-3|TRBD2|TRBV7-6|few
TGTGCCAGCAGCTTAGTAGCGGGAGGTTCCACAGATACGCAGTATTTT
CASSLVAGGSTDTQYF
>TRBJ2-3|TRBD2|TRBV19|once
TGTGCCAGTAGTATTTCGGGGGCGACTAGCGGGGTCACAGATACGCAGTATTTT
CASSISGATSGVTDTQYF
>TRBJ2-2|TRBD2|TRBV12-5|-
TGTGCTAGTGGTATCGGACTAGCGGCATCCCCCGGGGAGCTGTTTTTT
CASGIGLAASPGELFF
>TRBJ2-1|-|TRBV5-6|-
TGTGCCAGCAGCCAGCTAACAGGGCTTAACTACAATGAGCAGTTCTTC
CASSQLTGLNYNEQFF
>TRBJ2-1|TRBD1|TRBV4-3|-
TGCGCCAGCAGCCCCGACAGGGACAATGAGCAGTTCTTC
CASSPDRDNEQFF
>TRBJ1-2|-|TRBV29-1|-
TGCAGCGTTGCATTTGGTTCGGGCTATGGCTACACCTTC
CSVAFGSGYGYTF
>TRBJ2-1|TRBD2|TRBV18|-
TGTGCCAGCTCACCACGGACTAGCGGGAGTACCTACAATGAGCAGTTCTTC
CASSPRTSGSTYNEQFF
>TRBJ2-7|TRBD1|TRBV9|-
TGTGCCAGCAGCGTGGGGGACAGGGGCTACGAGCAGTACTTC
CASSVGDRGYEQYF
>TRBJ2-5|-|TRBV11-2|once
TGTGCCAGCAGCCTCTTAGACAGCCAAGAGACCCAGTACTTC
CASSLLDSQETQYF
>TRBJ2-7|TRBD1|TRBV7-9|-
TGTGCCAGCAGCGCCTCAGTGGGACAGGGCTCCTACGAGCAGTACTTC
CASSASVGQGSYEQYF
>TRBJ2-1|-|TRBV7-6|-
TGTGCCAGCAGCCCCCTAGCAGAGGATCACTACAATGAGCAGTTCTTC
CASSPLAEDHYNEQFF
>TRBJ2-2|-|TRBV25-1|-
TGTGCCAGCAGTCTAGGGGCGTGGGACACCGGGGAGCTGTTTTTT
CASSLGAWDTGELFF
>TRBJ2-7|TRBD2|TRBV11-2|few
TGTGCCAGCAGCTTAGGCCTAGCGGGAGGGCCCCGCGAGCAGTACTTC
CASSLGLAGGPREQYF
>TRBJ2-1|TRBD2|TRBV28|-
TGTGCCAGCAGTTTAGCGGGAGTGGCCTACAATGAGCAGTTCTTC
CASSLAGVAYNEQFF
>TRBJ2-1|TRBD2|TRBV28|-
TGTGCCACCGAAGACAGCGGGAGCCCGATGTTCTTC
CATEDSGSPMFF
>TRBJ1-1|-|TRBV5-1|-
TGCGCCAGCAGAGGGGACATCATGAACACTGAAGCTTTCTTT
CASRGDIMNTEAFF
>TRBJ1-1|-|TRBV19|-
TGTGCCAGTAGTTCAACAGGCGCCCCTCGGAACACTGAAGCTTTCTTT
CASSSTGAPRNTEAFF
>TRBJ2-7|TRBD1|TRBV4-1|-
TGCGCCAGCAGCCAAGGCCTCACAGGGGGCGACGAGCAGTACTTC
CASSQGLTGGDEQYF
>TRBJ2-1|TRBD2|TRBV7-7|-
TGTGCCAGCAGCTCGGGACTAGCGGGAGTAAATGAGCAGTTCTTC
CASSSGLAGVNEQFF
>TRBJ1-2|-|TRBV5-1|-
TGCGCCAGCAGCTTGTCCAGCGGGGGAACTTATGGCTACACCTTC
CASSLSSGGTYGYTF
>TRBJ1-6|-|TRBV11-3|-
TGTGCCAGCAGCTACACGGGTCTGGCACCCCTCCACTTT
CASSYTGLAPLHF
>TRBJ2-3|-|TRBV7-3|few
TGTGCCAGCAGCCGAGACATAAGCACAGATACGCAGTATTTT
CASSRDISTDTQYF
>TRBJ1-5|TRBD1|TRBV28|once
TGTGCCAGCAGTCCGACAGGGCTTGGCAATCAGCCCCAGCATTTT
CASSPTGLGNQPQHF
>TRBJ2-1|TRBD2|TRBV6-1|few
TGTGCCAGCAGTGAACGGTTGCCTAGCGGGCTGAATGACATCTCCTACAATGAGCAGTTCTTC
CASSERLPSGLNDISYNEQFF
>TRBJ1-5|-|TRBV5-3|-
TGTGCCAGAAGCCAAGTTTACAGGGGCAATCAGCCCCAGCATTTT
CARSQVYRGNQPQHF
>TRBJ1-4|TRBD1|TRBV6-1|-
TGTGCCAGCAGTGAACCGGGACAGGGGAGTGAAAAACTGTTTTTT
CASSEPGQGSEKLFF
>TRBJ2-7|TRBD1|TRBV7-8|-
TGTGCCAGCAGCCATCTTCAGGGGGAATTCTACGAGCAGTACTTC
CASSHLQGEFYEQYF
>TRBJ1-1|-|TRBV6-5|-
TGTGCCAGCAGAGCCGGGGAAGGGGGAGCTTTCTTT
CASRAGEGGAFF
>TRBJ2-3|TRBD2|TRBV12-5|-
TGTGCTAGTGGTTTGGGCGGGAGTTCTTGGTCCACAGATACGCAGTATTTT
CASGLGGSSWSTDTQYF
>TRBJ2-7|-|TRBV19|-
TGTGCCAGTAGTATCGGCAGGGCGGTCACCTACGAGCAGTACTTC
CASSIGRAVTYEQYF
>TRBJ1-4|TRBD1|TRBV7-8|-
TGTGCCAGCAGATCAGGACAGGTCCTTAATGAAAAACTGTTTTTT
CASRSGQVLNEKLFF
>TRBJ2-1|-|TRBV5-4|-
TGTGCCAGCAGCTTCGGGACAAGTTACGGTTTGCAGTTCTTC
CASSFGTSYGLQFF
>TRBJ2-7|-|TRBV10-3|-
TGTGCCATCAGTGCGAGGCCCTTGAACTACGAGCAGTACTTC
CAISARPLNYEQYF
>TRBJ1-6|-|TRBV19|-
TGTGCCAGTAACCCTTCGACAGGAAACGCCCGTTCCTATAATTCACCCCTCCACTTT
CASNPSTGNARSYNSPLHF